The entry below gives a single T cell receptor (beta chain) sequence along with its context. It has no known antigen specificity. Base qualities are not provided; no much larger clone lies one nucleotide away. The cohort consisted of some 670 healthy bone marrow donors. At the time of sampling, all cohort members were nominally healthy, though unrecorded immune exposures were likely present. The donor tested CMV seronegative and was one of the 352 seronegative cohort members. Each donor provided a peripheral blood sample, and peripheral blood mononuclear cells were used for TCR beta sequencing. Genomic DNA was extracted from the blood cell samples with the Qiagen DNeasy Blood Extraction Kit. In the germline V gene, CDR1 corresponds to SGHRS and CDR2 to YFSETQ. Its CDR3 holds 16 amino acids, cysteine through phenylalanine. The only DNA kept is the CDR3, 48 bases in frame from the first base. At the junction V is shortened by 2 bases and J by 4 bases, with 15 bases in between.

The library came from the immunoSEQ multiplex PCR assay. The multiplex PCR relied on a mix of 60 forward primers for TCR Vbeta segments and 13 reverse primers for TCR Jbeta segments. Amplification of the CDR3 region of rearranged TCR beta genes was performed with a multiplex PCR assay on genomic DNA. The amplified TCR beta libraries were sequenced on the Illumina HiSeq System as 87-base-pair reads. In the source study's methods: A later analysis counted about 80 million unique TCR beta chains across the 666 repertoires, and around 12 million of these chains were shared by at least two donors. Raw reads were error-corrected and collapsed into unique sequences with a nearest-neighbor algorithm that merged closely related sequences to remove PCR and sequencing errors. Alignment of CDR3 sequences to IMGT reference sequences was used to assign V, D and J gene segments. For a sequence to be retained, at least a six-nucleotide match to both a V gene segment and a J gene segment was required. Rearrangements were called productive when the CDR3 lacked stop codons and stayed in frame with V and J; all others were non-productive. Following IMGT convention, CDR3 was defined as the stretch from the second conserved V-encoded cysteine to the conserved J-encoded phenylalanine. The earlier analysis of more than 450 of the donors excluded sequences that lacked an unambiguous match to a single V gene segment. In an earlier analysis of approximately 500 of the donors, a V segment was called functional when productive rearrangements were above 56.7%, and segregating when the standard deviation between donors exceeded 5%. A statistical classification framework was built to diagnose cytomegalovirus status from the catalog of TCR beta chain sequences. V and J gene assignment, in a later analysis, came from comparing TCR nucleotide sequences with IMGT/GENE-DB human TR gene sequences. Using the TCRdist pipeline, a later analysis assigned CDR3 sequences along with most-parsimonious VDJ recombination scenarios. In a later analysis, each TCR beta chain was defined by its CDR3 amino acid sequence together with its V-gene family, and reads lacking a unique V-gene family were excluded. A later analysis removed several hundred highly shared, low-generation-probability nucleotide sequences to deal with suspected cross-contamination and a sequencing artifact. In a later analysis, a clonal expansion index was calculated for each public chain from normalized within-repertoire ranks of inferred template counts. A later analysis computed generation probabilities with a VDJ recombination model fitted to out-of-frame rearrangements, and checked the results against IGoR. A later analysis scored TCR-TCR, TCR-HLA and TCR-CMV co-occurrence with hypergeometric tests, applying a repertoire-size bias correction to TCR pairs. A later analysis estimated false discovery rates by permuting HLA or CMV assignments 20 times. In a later analysis, co-occurring TCRs were grouped using DBSCAN, with TCRdist sequence similarity added in when clustering inside HLA-allele-positive subsets. Repertoires with fewer than 30,000 or more than 120,000 public chains were left out of co-occurrence clustering, as were about five repertoires with anomalous nucleotide sharing. As stored in TCRdb, this immuneACCESS dataset retains in-frame rearrangements with V and J assigned. A fraction of the clones does not appear; measured against another copy, unresolved V genes explain less than half of the discrepancy, and the remainder lacks a known reason. V, J and clone size are those of that table, while D and trimming were read from the DNA. Here the sample has 55,000 or so clones; 80% to 85% occur a single time. The ten largest clonotypes hold around 1.4% of the sample.

This entry belongs to a study of cytomegalovirus exposure and HLA in healthy donors (dated by TCRdb to the late 2010s). At the level of the whole study: An earlier analysis of several hundred of the donors reported about 280 Gb of sequence data and some 110 million unique TCR beta sequences obtained from roughly 180 million T cells. About 280 gigabases of sequencing data and around 85 million unique TCR sequences made up an early release that covered several hundred HLA-typed donors. Of the approximately 400 genotyped donors, roughly 80% fell in the genetic ancestry cluster associated with self-reported Caucasian donors. The study aimed to test whether signatures of past pathogen exposure could be identified by cataloging public T cell receptors. The study used immunosequencing to profile the T cell repertoires of under 700 subjects and linked those repertoires to cytomegalovirus serostatus. Along with the 666-subject first cohort, a separate validation cohort of 120 different subjects was used. To predict cytomegalovirus infection status, the study combined high-throughput TCR immunosequencing, statistical association of individual TCRs with disease status, and machine learning. A later analysis re-analyzed previously published TCR beta repertoires from 600 to 850 donors and added high-resolution HLA genotyping to study TCR occurrence patterns. In the later analysis, no new phenotypic data were used to find candidate immune exposures; instead, reliance was placed on TCR beta sequences and their occurrence across donors. To decide whether each TCR beta V gene segment behaved as functional or pseudogenic, an earlier analysis of some 540 of the donors relied on high-throughput TCR beta sequencing. Donor age, sex, ethnicity and CMV serostatus were compiled together with the repertoire data. A later genetic analysis used genome-wide SNP genotypes for about 60% of the roughly 700 donors, treating that subset as a discovery cohort. Every repertoire in the discovery cohort had been generated on one and the same sequencing platform. HLA typing included class I and class II loci at four-digit resolution. The number of typed donors differed by locus: roughly 629-630 for A, B, C, DRB1 and DQB1; 522 for DQA1; 606 for DPA1; and approximately 450 for DPB1. Several DR-DQ haplotypes were treated as single units for association and clustering because of strong linkage in the cohort. On average, 235,054 unique TCR beta nucleotide sequences were sequenced per donor among a few hundred genotyped donors of the cohort, with roughly 18% of those sequences being non-productive.

Broad study findings and their caveats: According to the authors, the approach could potentially be generalized to other disease states and immunological phenotypes. A cluster of highly shared sequence variants was judged likely to be a technical artifact of the sequencing pipeline. For the cohort, immune exposure information was limited to CMV serostatus. In an earlier analysis of around 600 of the donors, most TCR beta V segments appeared in productive rearrangements about 90% or about 30% of the time, broadly matching IMGT annotations. A further reported finding was that TCR beta sequences accurately predicted the HLA-A and HLA-B alleles for most subjects in the first cohort. Linkage disequilibrium might explain the correlated functional status among segregating V segments, but an unknown experimental factor could not be ruled out. A later genetic analysis reported fewer N-insertions in productive TCRs among donors in an Asian-associated ancestry cluster than the roughly 650-donor mean. According to a later analysis, parvovirus B19, influenza, CMV and Epstein-Barr virus appeared linked to several top co-occurrence clusters. Because counts were too low, roughly 16 rarely observed V segments, including chromosome 9 orphons, were excluded from the earlier analysis of around 590 of the donors. A total of 150 or so TCR beta chains were listed by the study as associated with cytomegalovirus. Only TCR beta chains were sequenced in this cohort, and the absence of alpha or paired-chain data limited detectable features. Some IMGT-functional V segments, including TRBV6-2 and TRBV6-3, could not be distinguished by the 87-base-pair reads and were therefore excluded. A later analysis associated 16,951 TCR beta sequences with specific HLA alleles at a false discovery rate of 0.05. A few of the identified cytomegalovirus-associated TCR beta chains were confirmed in vitro to be specific for cytomegalovirus antigens. Compared with equally common non-associated chains, HLA-associated TCR beta chains in a later analysis were more clonally expanded and had lower generation probabilities. Assigning TCR associations to individual alleles was difficult when HLA alleles, especially DR and DQ, strongly co-occurred. A later genetic analysis associated a missense DCLRE1C variant with V-gene and J-gene trimming of TCR beta chains, and an independent cohort replicated the association. Because some donors lacked HLA typing at each locus, the association tests relied only on the typed subset. Across donors, most TCR sequences were observed very rarely, whereas some public TCRs were present in many individuals. The classifier was reported to diagnose cytomegalovirus status with high specificity and sensitivity in both the original and validation cohorts. In a later analysis, TCR association rates were found to vary across HLA loci, with the most associated TCRs seen for DRB1 alleles and the fewest for HLA-C alleles. Roughly uniform sequencing depth across donors was assumed in presence/absence analyses, although this assumption may not hold. A later analysis found that most CMV-associated TCR beta chains appeared HLA-restricted, with HLA associations seemingly driven largely by CMV exposure.

The chain is made from TRBV5-1 and TRBJ2-2; the D gene is perhaps TRBD2, on 5 matching bases. Sequencing used PBMCs. The TCR sequence derives from a man aged 25 to 40 in good health and CMV-seronegative. In nucleotide form, the sequence is TGCGCCAGCAGCTTACCCCTTCTTGGGAGCACCGGGGAGCTGTTTTTT. Its protein is CASSLPLLGSTGELFF.